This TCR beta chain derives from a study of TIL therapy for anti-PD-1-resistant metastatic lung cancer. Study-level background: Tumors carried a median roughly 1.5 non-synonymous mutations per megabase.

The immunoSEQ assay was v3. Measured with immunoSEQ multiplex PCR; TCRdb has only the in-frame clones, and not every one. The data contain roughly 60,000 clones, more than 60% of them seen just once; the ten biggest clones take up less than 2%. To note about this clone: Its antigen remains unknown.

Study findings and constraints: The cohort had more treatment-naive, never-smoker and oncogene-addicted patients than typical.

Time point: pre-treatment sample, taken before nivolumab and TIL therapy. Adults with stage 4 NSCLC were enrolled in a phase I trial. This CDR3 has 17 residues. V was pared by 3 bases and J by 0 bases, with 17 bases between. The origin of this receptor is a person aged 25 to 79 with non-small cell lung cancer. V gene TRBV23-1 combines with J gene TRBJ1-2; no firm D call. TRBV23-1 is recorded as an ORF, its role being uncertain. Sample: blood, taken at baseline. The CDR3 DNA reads TGCGCCAGCAGTCACGGGATCCGGTGGTCCTCTAACTATGGCTACACCTTC. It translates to CASSHGIRWSSNYGYTF.